The 26 T cell receptor beta chains below were found in one sample sequenced in a study of T-cell memory formation after mild COVID-19 (dated by TCRdb to the early 2020s). The library was produced with 5' RACE. Instrument on record: Illumina NovaSeq 6000. The public reads were run again by TCRdb, first through fastp at Q25 and then through MiXCR, and only productive beta chains were kept. Rows are combined by CDR3 protein, so each entry shows the most common genes and DNA. The sample table lists hundreds of thousands of distinct CDR3 sequences, 28% of them with a count of one. Together, the top ten hold around an eighth of the sample. Material for sequencing was PBMCs or a T cell subset sorted from them (not recorded which). The origin of the receptors is an adult woman who had mild COVID-19 (a few samples of this study predate the infection). The sample titles of this study are shuffled in the database, so cell type and time point are left out; the donor was told from shared clones.

The sample holds many counts of this clonotype. CDR3 residues: CASSPLADTQYF. CDR3 coding DNA: TGTGCCAGCAGCCCACTAGCGGATACGCAGTATTTT. The J gene is TRBJ2-3, the V gene TRBV7-2, with 7 positions matching TRBD2. The CDR3 loop spans 12 amino acids. The germline V gene encodes CDR1 SGHTA and CDR2 FQGNSA. V trimming: 5 bases; J trimming: 6 bases; junction bases outside the gene matches: 2.

This clonotype was detected only a few times. The chain couples TRBV29-1 to TRBJ1-1; maybe TRBD1 (5 bases). The V end lost 7 bases, the J end lost 6 bases, and 21 bases lay between the germline ends. The CDR3 sequence is 14 residues long. Germline-derived CDR1 and CDR2 are SQVTM and ANQGSEA. CDR3 nucleotide sequence: TGCAGCGACGTAACTGCAGGGTATAGTGCTGAAGCTTTCTTT. Residues: CSDVTAGYSAEAFF.

This clonotype was detected only a few times. The genes are TRBV5-1 and TRBJ2-1; D uncertain. With 1 base removed from V and 5 bases from J, the gap between germline ends came to 7 bases. Germline-derived CDR1 and CDR2 are SGHRS and YFSETQ. This CDR3 spans 13 amino acids. In DNA form, the CDR3 reads TGCGCCAGCAGCTTGAACAGCAACAATGAGCAGTTCTTC. This sequence encodes CASSLNSNNEQFF.

This clonotype was counted once. The junction departs from the called germline gene at one end, perhaps through a read error. The rearrangement links TRBV4-3 to TRBJ1-1, with 7 bases lining up with TRBD1. CDR1 is LGHNA, CDR2 YSLEER, per germline. There are 13 residues in the CDR3. The chain's CDR3 is CARSQHDRDQAFF. CDR3 sequence (DNA): TGCGCCAGAAGCCAGCATGACAGGGATCAAGCTTTCTTT.

The chain carries TRBV6-5 and TRBJ1-2; a possible D gene is TRBD1 (5 bases). V was clipped by 5 bases and J by 2 bases, with 12 bases between them. The CDR3 loop spans 14 amino acids. Per the germline V gene, CDR1 is MNHEY and CDR2 is SVGAGI. For the CDR3, the DNA is TGTGCCAGCAGTCCACGGGGCAGGAACTATGGCTACACCTTC. Its translation is CASSPRGRNYGYTF.

There are a few counts of this clonotype. This sequence joins TRBV4-1 and TRBJ2-2; possibly TRBD2 for D (5 bases). CDR1 is MGHRA and CDR2 is YSYEKL in the germline V gene. With 0 bases removed from V and 3 bases from J, the gap between germline ends came to 8 bases. This CDR3 spans 15 amino acids. As DNA, the CDR3 is TGCGCCAGCAGCCAAGATTGGAGGTACACCGGGGAGCTGTTTTTT. Amino acids: CASSQDWRYTGELFF.

This clonotype was picked up a small number of times. V usage is TRBV24-1 and J usage is TRBJ2-5; D assignment may be TRBD1 or TRBD2 (6 bases each). The length of the CDR3 is 17 residues. Per germline, CDR1 KGHDR and CDR2 SFDVKD. Trimming cost V 4 bases and J 4 bases, with 21 bases left between them. CDR3 amino acids: CATSDPGERRGRETQYF. Here the CDR3 DNA reads TGTGCCACCAGTGACCCGGGGGAGCGGAGGGGGAGAGAGACCCAGTACTTC.

This chain joins TRBV7-9 and TRBJ2-5; no definite D call. Germline V gene lookup returns CDR1 SEHNR and CDR2 FQNEAQ (reference sequence). The CDR3 is made up of 15 amino acids. V shed 5 bases and J shed 2 bases, with 15 bases lying between them. In DNA, the CDR3 is TGTGCCAGCAGCCTATATGAGCGAGGACAAGAGACCCAGTACTTC. This gives the protein CASSLYERGQETQYF.

This clonotype was detected only a few times. The V call is TRBV2, the J call TRBJ2-7; 8 bases match TRBD1. There are 11 residues in the CDR3. Germline lookup yields CDR1 SNHLY and CDR2 FYNNEI. V trimming: 9 bases; J trimming: 7 bases; junction bases outside the gene matches: 5. The CDR3 protein is CASQGAWEQYF. CDR3 bases: TGTGCCAGTCAGGGGGCTTGGGAGCAGTACTTC.

This chain connects TRBV7-2 to TRBJ2-3; unclear D gene. CDR3 size: 14 residues. V shed 3 bases and J shed 3 bases, with 10 bases lying between them. Looked up from germline, CDR1 is SGHTA and CDR2 is FQGNSA. CDR3 residues: CASSLSEYTDTQYF. The CDR3 bases are TGTGCCAGCAGCTTGTCTGAGTATACAGATACGCAGTATTTT.

In this sample, this clonotype turned up a few times. The CDR3: CASSLEDTSNTEAFF. CDR3 bases: TGCGCCAGCAGCTTGGAAGACACCTCGAACACTGAAGCTTTCTTT. The chain couples TRBV5-1 to TRBJ1-1; D is unclear. Germline V CDR1 and CDR2: SGHRS, YFSETQ. Trimming took off 0 bases at V and 1 base at J, with 10 bases between the two ends. This CDR3 region has 15 residues. Supplemented by reference TRBV5-1 and TRBJ1-1, the full variable domain reads KAGVTQTPRYLIKTRGQQVTLSCSPISGHRSVSWYQQTPGQGLQFLFEYFSETQRNKGNFPGRFSGRQFSNSRSEMNVSTLELGDSALYLCASSLEDTSNTEAFFGQGTRLTVV.

This clonotype has only a few counts. The chain employs TRBV29-1 and TRBJ2-1, with TRBD2 identical over 11 bases. The CDR3 totals 13 residues. The V segment lost 4 bases and the J segment 4 bases; nucleotides outside the gene matches: 0. Germline V gene lookup returns CDR1 SQVTM and CDR2 ANQGSEA. For the CDR3, the DNA is TGCAGCGTTGGACTAGCGGGGTACAATGAGCAGTTCTTC. This translates into CSVGLAGYNEQFF.

The chain employs TRBV7-9 and TRBJ1-2, with TRBD1 matching over 7 bases. This CDR3 comprises 14 residues. V was clipped by 3 bases and J by 4 bases; unmatched bases: 5. Per the germline V gene, CDR1 is SEHNR and CDR2 is FQNEAQ (reference sequence). CDR3 amino acids: CASSFGQDLYGYTF. As DNA, the CDR3 is TGTGCCAGCAGCTTCGGACAGGACCTCTATGGCTACACCTTC. The full variable domain, in which reference TRBV7-9 and TRBJ1-2 provide the parts outside the CDR3, is DTGVSQNPRHKITKRGQNVTFRCDPISEHNRLYWYRQTLGQGPEFLTYFQNEAQLEKSRLLSDRFSAERPKGSFSTLEIQRTEQGDSAMYLCASSFGQDLYGYTFGSGTRLTVV.

The CDR3 bases are TGTGCCAGTTCCCCTCAGGATTGGGTCGCAGATACGCAGTATTTT. Amino acids: CASSPQDWVADTQYF. The chain carries TRBV2 and TRBJ2-3, with D unclear. Germline CDR1 SNHLY, CDR2 FYNNEI. V was cut by 9 bases and J by 4 bases, with 20 bases left in between. The CDR3 runs 15 residues.

The gene calls are TRBV29-1 and TRBJ2-7; possibly TRBD1 for D (6 bases). CDR3 length equals 11 residues. Germline-derived CDR1 and CDR2 are SQVTM and ANQGSEA. The V gene lost 4 bases and the J gene lost 3 bases, with 7 bases spanning the gap. CDR3 in amino acids: CSVGGHYEQYF. The CDR3 DNA is TGCAGCGTTGGGGGGCACTACGAGCAGTACTTC.

This clonotype has at least ten counts. The chain joins TRBV5-1 to TRBJ2-1; unclear D gene. Trimming pared 0 bases from V and 5 bases from J, leaving 9 bases between. The CDR3 totals 14 residues. Germline V CDR1 and CDR2: SGHRS, YFSETQ. The CDR3 protein is CASSLGGADNEQFF. The DNA for the CDR3 is TGCGCCAGCAGCTTGGGAGGCGCAGACAATGAGCAGTTCTTC.

The chain links TRBV5-1 to TRBJ2-3; weak D call: TRBD2 (6 bases). V lost 1 base and J lost 5, with 14 bases in between. The CDR3 runs 15 residues. CDR1 is SGHRS and CDR2 is YFSETQ in the germline V gene. This CDR3 reads CASSLRGAVLDTQYF. CDR3 sequence (DNA): TGCGCCAGCAGCTTGCGCGGGGCGGTCCTAGATACGCAGTATTTT.

This clonotype was picked up a small number of times. The rearrangement uses TRBV7-6 and TRBJ1-1; weak D call: TRBD1 (5 bases). Deletions cut 0 bases from V and 0 bases from J, with 11 bases between. The CDR3 spans 16 residues. The V gene's germline CDR1 is SGHVS and CDR2 FNYEAQ. The CDR3: CASSLAGGTVNTEAFF. In DNA, the CDR3 is TGTGCCAGCAGCTTAGCCGGGGGGACGGTGAACACTGAAGCTTTCTTT.

The sample holds many counts of this clonotype. V and J are TRBV7-9 and TRBJ2-5; possibly TRBD1 for D (5 bases). CDR1 is SEHNR and CDR2 is FQNEAQ in the germline V gene (reference sequence). Trimming shortened V by 1 base and J by 7 bases, and 13 bases separated the two germline ends. The CDR3 extends over 14 amino acids. The CDR3 sequence is CASSLVRGRGTQYF. The CDR3 DNA reads as TGTGCCAGCAGCTTAGTGCGAGGAAGGGGGACCCAGTACTTC.

This clonotype was counted a single time. The CDR3 DNA is TGTGCCATCAGTGAGGAAAATCCAATATACGAGCAGTACTTC. Translating gives CAISEENPIYEQYF. The V gene is TRBV10-3, the J gene TRBJ2-7; D remains unclear. The V end was cut by 2 bases, the J end by 4 bases, with 12 bases between. The CDR3 consists of 14 residues. CDR1 and CDR2 (germline): ENHRY, SYGVKD.

This clonotype was seen ten or more times. The CDR3, as DNA: TGTGCCAGCAAACCAGGATGGGGATACGAGCAGTACTTC. This encodes CASKPGWGYEQYF. V gene TRBV6-2 or TRBV6-3 combines with J gene TRBJ2-7; the D is unclear. CDR1 MNHEY and CDR2 SVGEGT come from the germline V gene. The CDR3 is 13 amino acids. The V end was cut by 7 bases, the J end by 4 bases, with 14 bases between.

The sample holds a few counts of this clonotype. The chain is built from TRBV6-6 and TRBJ1-5, with D possibly TRBD1 on 5 matching bases. V was cut by 9 bases and J by 4 bases, with 13 bases left in between. The CDR3 sequence is 13 residues long. In germline, CDR1 is MNHNY, CDR2 SVGAGI (reference sequence). CDR3 sequence (DNA): TGTGCCAGTAGGGAGGGGTGGAATCAGCCCCAGCATTTT. Translation: CASREGWNQPQHF.

This clonotype appeared a few times. This rearrangement joins TRBV3-1 to TRBJ1-3, with D possibly matching TRBD1 (6 bases). CDR3 length equals 13 residues. Germline assignment: CDR1 LGHDT and CDR2 YNNKEL (reference sequence). With 2 bases removed from V and 6 bases from J, the gap between germline ends came to 8 bases. The CDR3 coding sequence is TGTGCCAGCAGCCAAAGACAGGCAAACACCATATATTTT. It is translated as CASSQRQANTIYF.

For the CDR3, the DNA is TGTGCCAGCAGACCAGAGACGGGACAGCTAAATTCACCCCTCCACTTT. Translated, it gives CASRPETGQLNSPLHF. The V call is TRBV12-3 or TRBV12-4, the J call TRBJ1-6; 7 nucleotides align to TRBD1. Germline trimming cut 6 bases from V and 7 bases from J; bases unmatched to any gene: 12. The CDR3 extends over 16 amino acids.

The chain couples TRBV29-1 to TRBJ2-1; D uncertain. The germline V gene encodes CDR1 SQVTM and CDR2 ANQGSEA. The ends were cut back, 7 bases at V and 5 bases at J, with 9 bases in the middle. CDR3 length: 11 amino acids. For the CDR3, the DNA is TGCAGCGCCCCCCAGAACAATGAGCAGTTCTTC. This encodes CSAPQNNEQFF.

This clonotype was recorded many times. The chain links TRBV20-1 to TRBJ1-2, with D unresolved. Germline values: CDR1 DFQATT, CDR2 SNEGSKA (reference sequence). The CDR3 contains 12 residues. V was clipped by 5 bases and J by 0 bases, with 7 bases between them. The CDR3 loop is CSAPSTNYGYTF. Written as DNA, the CDR3 is TGCAGTGCTCCGTCCACTAACTATGGCTACACCTTC.